Given below is one TCR beta chain in context. Germline-derived CDR1 and CDR2 are MGHRA and YSYEKL. V lost 3 bases to trimming and J lost 5 bases; unmatched junction nucleotides: 8. The CDR3 length is 16 residues. The data originate from a study of T-cell memory formation after mild COVID-19. TCRdb ran MiXCR on the 5' RACE reads and lists one entry per CDR3 protein. This repertoire shows roughly 140,000 distinct CDR3 sequences, more than 13% found once; its top ten account for 25% to 30%. The sample consisted of PBMCs or a T cell subset sorted from them (not recorded which). The receptor was derived from an adult woman who had mild COVID-19 (a few samples of this study predate the infection). Cell type and time point are not known. This sequence joins TRBV4-1 and TRBJ1-5; 9 bases agree with TRBD1. The CDR3 is CASSHHRDREDQPQHF. CDR3 sequence (DNA): TGCGCCAGCAGCCACCACCGGGACAGGGAGGATCAGCCCCAGCATTTT.